A selection of T cell receptor beta chains follows, all from one sample in a study of cytomegalovirus exposure and HLA in healthy donors. Clones were read by immunoSEQ multiplex PCR, and TCRdb kept only the in-frame ones, dropping some. The sample lists fewer than 300,000 clones, around nine tenths occurring once. The sequenced sample was PBMCs. Every receptor here comes from a young woman in good health and CMV-seronegative. The CDR3 runs from the conserved cysteine through the conserved F or W. Each record gives: V gene, CDR3 protein.

TRBV5-1 CASSLGQGWNTEAFF
TRBV28 CASSLGQGEQPQHF
TRBV10-3 CAIKPGTGGYEQYF
TRBV27 CASSFEGRGNQPQHF
TRBV6-1 CASRTSYEQYF
TRBV18 CASSLRRNKNLYEQYF
TRBV2 CASSNEGRIGVEQYF
TRBV5-4 CASSLGQGAYEQYF
TRBV2 CASSEPPDEQFF
TRBV28 CASIAYPGQTNTEAFF
TRBV30 CAWSRRDSSYEQYF
TRBV9 CASSVVPGGTEAFF
TRBV7-2 CASSLDSLGTDTQYF
TRBV20-1 CSARGSTEAFF
TRBV27 CASSLSLAGLSYNEQFF
TRBV28 CASSLSTGGSGNTIYF
TRBV7-2 CASSAPGLAGTETQYF
TRBV2 CASSEAGEVSNF
TRBV2 CASRGLAGASETQYF
TRBV11-3 CASSSGSEQFF
TRBV6-1 CAITSSPGSTDTQYF
TRBV6-5 CATHPNSNGAFF